This T cell receptor (beta chain) was recovered during a study of T cells expressing NK-cell markers. Study-level information: Seropositivity for HCMV was found in seven of the eight sequenced donors, with one seronegative.

The CDR3 length is 12 residues. Germline CDR1 DFQATT, CDR2 SNEGSKA (reference sequence). In the case of this clonotype: Its antigen is not identified.

Study-wide findings and caveats: Among a handful of donors, these clonotypes also ranked first in the CD3+CD56-NKG2C+ fraction.

In generating TCR beta cDNA, 5'RACE template switching with UMIs was used. Following a re-call of the 5' RACE reads, TCRdb has one entry per CDR3 protein and lacks DNA. In total, the table holds over 350,000 distinct CDR3 sequences. Sequencing was carried out using blood T cells: a sorted CD56 or NKG2C T cell subset, CD4+ or CD8+ T cells, or bulk PBMC T cells (not recorded which). The clonotype comes from a woman aged 45-65 years in good health. This chain connects TRBV20-1 to TRBJ1-4. The CDR3 region is CSARDYNEKLFF.